The sequence of this TCR beta chain was determined in a study of T cell responses to AZD1222 COVID-19 vaccine. General study findings and limits: All repertoire sampling was performed exclusively after the peak T cell response. CD4 TCRs linked to vaccination spanned spike, dominating at 160-218 and 743-854. Nearly half of unique spike-specific TCRs reportedly avoided B.1.351 and B.1.1.7 mutated regions.

Germline CDR1 reads SEHNR; CDR2 reads FQNEAQ (reference sequence). V was shortened by 4 bases and J by 4 bases, with 19 bases between the two germline ends. CDR3 size: 16 residues. Clones were read by immunoSEQ multiplex PCR, and TCRdb kept only the in-frame ones, dropping some. The repertoire includes fewer than 150,000 clones, around 93% of them detected once, and 6% to 7% sits in the top ten. With regard to this clone: What it recognizes is unknown.

The clonotype was recovered from an adult who received the AZD1222 COVID-19 vaccine. This sample comprised peripheral blood, obtained 28 days after the second AZD1222 dose. V is TRBV7-9 and J is TRBJ2-5; a possible D gene is TRBD2 (5 bases). The CDR3 coding sequence is TGTGCCAGCAGCTCTGATCCGGGATCAATGCTAGAGACCCAGTACTTC. Translation gives CASSSDPGSMLETQYF.